These T cell receptor beta chains were read from a single sample in a study of blood T cell repertoires in COVID-19. TCRdb keeps only in-frame clones here, not all; method: immunoSEQ multiplex PCR. The sample lists a few hundred thousand clones, 80% to 90% seen once, with around 7.9% in the top ten. The sample comprised PBMCs or T cells enriched from blood (not recorded which). Receptors were obtained from a woman aged 55-70 years who had recovered from COVID-19. CDR3s leave out the opening cysteine and the closing phenylalanine or tryptophan. The order of the fields is D gene, V gene, clone size, CDR3 protein. The D gene is left open where the match is weak. For some rows the clone size is stated as once, few or many, or as a class when expanded; others skip it.

D gene: TRBD1; V gene: TRBV6-5; clone size: .; CDR3 protein: ASRKDRVDEKLF
D gene: .; V gene: TRBV9; clone size: once; CDR3 protein: ASSVDGGPSNEQF
D gene: .; V gene: TRBV7-8; clone size: .; CDR3 protein: ASSLAGGSWTEAF
D gene: .; V gene: TRBV5-1; clone size: .; CDR3 protein: ASSLDSSGNTIY
D gene: .; V gene: TRBV25-1; clone size: .; CDR3 protein: ASSDLRGEAF
D gene: .; V gene: TRBV7-9; clone size: .; CDR3 protein: ASSLSYNEQF
D gene: .; V gene: TRBV2; clone size: few; CDR3 protein: ASSENGANTIY
D gene: .; V gene: TRBV12-3/TRBV12-4; clone size: .; CDR3 protein: ASRNREGSEAF
D gene: .; V gene: TRBV5-1; clone size: .; CDR3 protein: ASSQGSNQPQH
D gene: .; V gene: TRBV7-9; clone size: once; CDR3 protein: ASRGDCYGELF
D gene: .; V gene: TRBV5-6; clone size: .; CDR3 protein: ASSLRTHNSGANVLT
D gene: .; V gene: TRBV6-1; clone size: .; CDR3 protein: ASSESVAAAKLF
D gene: TRBD1; V gene: TRBV9; clone size: .; CDR3 protein: ASSVEGASGNTIY
D gene: TRBD1; V gene: TRBV9; clone size: .; CDR3 protein: ASSDGQGAHEQY
D gene: .; V gene: TRBV11-3; clone size: .; CDR3 protein: ARPGGLNYGYT
D gene: .; V gene: TRBV10-3; clone size: .; CDR3 protein: AIRPRGYGYT
D gene: .; V gene: TRBV11-2; clone size: few; CDR3 protein: ASSFREGGNTEAF
D gene: .; V gene: TRBV2; clone size: .; CDR3 protein: ASRGGGVTDTQY
D gene: .; V gene: TRBV2; clone size: .; CDR3 protein: ASSEEGFYGYT
D gene: .; V gene: TRBV6-5; clone size: .; CDR3 protein: ASSYRTQGSYGYT
D gene: .; V gene: TRBV27; clone size: .; CDR3 protein: ASREGTAYGYT
D gene: TRBD2; V gene: TRBV6-4; clone size: .; CDR3 protein: ASSGASGGVYEQF
D gene: .; V gene: TRBV10-3; clone size: .; CDR3 protein: AISPRRQATSYEQY
D gene: .; V gene: TRBV7-8; clone size: .; CDR3 protein: ASSPRGVQRDQPQH
D gene: .; V gene: TRBV9; clone size: .; CDR3 protein: ASSVAPGQTFTDTQY
D gene: .; V gene: TRBV24-1; clone size: .; CDR3 protein: ATSRTANYGYT
D gene: .; V gene: TRBV27; clone size: .; CDR3 protein: ASSSWAGQSGYT
D gene: TRBD1; V gene: TRBV28; clone size: .; CDR3 protein: ASSAGGRVEQF
D gene: .; V gene: TRBV10-3; clone size: few; CDR3 protein: AISEGGQPQH
D gene: TRBD1; V gene: TRBV2; clone size: .; CDR3 protein: ASSQDRGSNQPQH
D gene: .; V gene: TRBV12-2; clone size: .; CDR3 protein: ASRSRTSGGEPLGEQF
D gene: TRBD1; V gene: TRBV5-4; clone size: .; CDR3 protein: ASSSKGADTGELF
D gene: .; V gene: TRBV6-5; clone size: .; CDR3 protein: ASQSTRPGELF
D gene: .; V gene: TRBV20-1; clone size: .; CDR3 protein: SARVLQEAF
D gene: .; V gene: TRBV4-1; clone size: .; CDR3 protein: ASSQRGLVNTEAF
D gene: .; V gene: TRBV5-1; clone size: .; CDR3 protein: ASSLVGEYTDTQY
D gene: .; V gene: TRBV5-5; clone size: .; CDR3 protein: ASSLGQDHDEKLF
D gene: TRBD1; V gene: TRBV19; clone size: few; CDR3 protein: ASSEVRTGDFYGYT
D gene: .; V gene: TRBV30; clone size: .; CDR3 protein: AWSVTGVHEQY
D gene: TRBD1; V gene: TRBV5-1; clone size: .; CDR3 protein: ASSSGQGAAGANVLT
D gene: TRBD1; V gene: TRBV9; clone size: .; CDR3 protein: ASSRQGALTSYNEQF
D gene: .; V gene: TRBV5-1; clone size: .; CDR3 protein: ASSLQGLVAGGELF
D gene: .; V gene: TRBV7-2; clone size: .; CDR3 protein: ASSPTQSTGSSYEQY
D gene: .; V gene: TRBV10-3; clone size: .; CDR3 protein: AISESIAGNTEAF
D gene: .; V gene: TRBV5-4; clone size: .; CDR3 protein: ASSFSVADTQY
D gene: .; V gene: TRBV27; clone size: .; CDR3 protein: ASSLFQGPKELF
D gene: TRBD1; V gene: TRBV6-4; clone size: .; CDR3 protein: ASREGQHGTEAF
D gene: TRBD2; V gene: TRBV7-2; clone size: .; CDR3 protein: ASSQTSGPTDTQY
D gene: .; V gene: TRBV10-3; clone size: .; CDR3 protein: AIKTPKNTEAF
D gene: TRBD2; V gene: TRBV3-1/TRBV3-2; clone size: .; CDR3 protein: ASSLVGAGWYNEQF
D gene: .; V gene: TRBV4-1; clone size: .; CDR3 protein: ASSQDSKEQF
D gene: TRBD2; V gene: TRBV9; clone size: .; CDR3 protein: ASKPLSGAADTQY
D gene: TRBD1; V gene: TRBV7-2; clone size: .; CDR3 protein: ASSLSWTGRPEKLF
D gene: TRBD1; V gene: TRBV7-2; clone size: .; CDR3 protein: ASSLLRQGGDIQY
D gene: TRBD1; V gene: TRBV19; clone size: .; CDR3 protein: ASSTTGGTEAF
D gene: TRBD1; V gene: TRBV3-1/TRBV3-2; clone size: .; CDR3 protein: ASSYRDRFYEQY